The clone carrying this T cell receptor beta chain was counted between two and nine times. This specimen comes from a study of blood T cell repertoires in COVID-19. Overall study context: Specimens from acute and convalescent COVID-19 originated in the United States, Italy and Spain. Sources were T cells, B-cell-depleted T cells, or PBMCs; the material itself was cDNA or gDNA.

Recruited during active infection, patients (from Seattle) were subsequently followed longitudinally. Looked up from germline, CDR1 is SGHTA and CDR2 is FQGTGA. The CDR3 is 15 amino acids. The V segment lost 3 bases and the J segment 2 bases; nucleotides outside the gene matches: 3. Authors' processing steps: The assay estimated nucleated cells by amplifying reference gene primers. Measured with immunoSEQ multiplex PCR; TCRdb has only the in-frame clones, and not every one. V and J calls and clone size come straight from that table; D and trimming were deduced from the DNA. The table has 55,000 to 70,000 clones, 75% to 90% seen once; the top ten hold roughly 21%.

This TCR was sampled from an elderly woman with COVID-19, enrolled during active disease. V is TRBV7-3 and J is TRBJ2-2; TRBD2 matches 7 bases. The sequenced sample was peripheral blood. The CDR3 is CASSFSSGNTGELFF. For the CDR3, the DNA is TGTGCCAGCAGCTTTTCTAGCGGTAACACCGGGGAGCTGTTTTTT.